These T cell receptor beta chains were read from a single sample in a study of T cell repertoires in cytomegalovirus infection. One entry per CDR3 protein, called by TCRdb with MiXCR from the reads. In the table there are hundreds of thousands of distinct CDR3 sequences, about 44% of which are singletons. For these TCRs, the target antigens are not known. Sequenced here: cultured PBMCs, sampled from culture after CMV antigen stimulation. The receptors stem from a human donor in good health (CMV status not recorded). Some clones in this sample may be carry-over from other donors' samples. The conserved cysteine and the conserved F or W are not part of the CDR3 here.

CDR3aa | len | j_gene | v_gene
ASSLSRGGYEQF | 12 | TRBJ2-1 | TRBV27
AITTEVTSGYPSTDTQY | 17 | TRBJ2-3 | TRBV10-3
ASSFRRAIGETQY | 13 | TRBJ2-5 | TRBV5-8
ASSLRSGNTEAF | 12 | TRBJ1-1 | TRBV12-3/TRBV12-4
ASSERWGTSGSLQF | 14 | TRBJ2-1 | TRBV7-2
AGEDRGRTGELF | 12 | TRBJ2-2 | TRBV4-1
ASIRAQGAYEQY | 12 | TRBJ2-7 | TRBV6-2/TRBV6-3
AVRGVVRNEQF | 11 | TRBJ2-1 | TRBV10-3
ASSYAPPGLSNQPQH | 15 | TRBJ1-5 | TRBV6-6
SARTPTVNTEAF | 12 | TRBJ1-1 | TRBV20-1
ASSFAPGTGSYEQY | 14 | TRBJ2-7 | TRBV7-2
ASTLRGEGYGYT | 12 | TRBJ1-2 | TRBV2
ASSPTGVGNTIY | 12 | TRBJ1-3 | TRBV7-2
ASSYWSALAVHWTPQETQY | 19 | TRBJ2-5 | TRBV6-6
ASSGSPWQPQH | 11 | TRBJ1-5 | TRBV6-1
ASSSSGGTNEQF | 12 | TRBJ2-1 | TRBV7-2
ASSSSVGSKTEAF | 13 | TRBJ1-1 | TRBV5-1
SAWTVETQY | 9 | TRBJ2-5 | TRBV20-1
ASTGAGGLSGELF | 13 | TRBJ2-2 | TRBV12-3/TRBV12-4
ASSSRPGLAGNNEQF | 15 | TRBJ2-1 | TRBV7-2
ASSVPSPKEDSDTQY | 15 | TRBJ2-3 | TRBV2
AISEGQNSNQPQH | 13 | TRBJ1-5 | TRBV10-3
ASSQALEAF | 9 | TRBJ1-1 | TRBV6-2/TRBV6-3
ASSPPQGRDEQY | 12 | TRBJ2-7 | TRBV12-3/TRBV12-4
SASREGGGEQY | 11 | TRBJ2-7 | TRBV20-1
ASSSSGRDNEQF | 12 | TRBJ2-1 | TRBV11-3
ASSLAAFRIDTQY | 13 | TRBJ2-3 | TRBV6-2/TRBV6-3
ASSSGLAGVIVTQY | 14 | TRBJ2-3 | TRBV12-3/TRBV12-4
SAPTLTRGGTDTQY | 14 | TRBJ2-3 | TRBV20-1
ASSYEYYEQY | 10 | TRBJ2-7 | TRBV6-2/TRBV6-3
ASSLEGHASLLVY | 13 | TRBJ2-4 | TRBV7-2
ASSPGLAEKDTQY | 13 | TRBJ2-3 | TRBV12-3/TRBV12-4
ASSLEDTEQF | 10 | TRBJ2-1 | TRBV5-6
AGGTGYSGELF | 11 | TRBJ2-2 | TRBV12-5
ASSILFDRGYEQY | 13 | TRBJ2-7 | TRBV19
ASSSAGFPYEQY | 12 | TRBJ2-7 | TRBV7-6
ASSRGLAGFYNEQF | 14 | TRBJ2-1 | TRBV6-2/TRBV6-3
AISEGWGLSSYNEQF | 15 | TRBJ2-1 | TRBV10-3
ASRGASSGQNNEQF | 14 | TRBJ2-1 | TRBV7-2
ASSTRFGEQF | 10 | TRBJ2-1 | TRBV6-2/TRBV6-3
ASSRRRGAGVNTDTQY | 16 | TRBJ2-3 | TRBV11-2
ASSSTPWRQKTTYGYT | 16 | TRBJ1-2 | TRBV6-5
ASGWDRTDEQF | 11 | TRBJ2-1 | TRBV27
ASSQHSRDRVSVGYT | 15 | TRBJ1-2 | TRBV4-3
ASGGSGVSGGTQY | 13 | TRBJ2-5 | TRBV12-3/TRBV12-4
ASSTLYSGNTIY | 12 | TRBJ1-3 | TRBV19
ASSRGQGADEQY | 12 | TRBJ2-7 | TRBV6-5
ASSLARTAYEQY | 12 | TRBJ2-7 | TRBV7-6
ASSQVQGSNYGYT | 13 | TRBJ1-2 | TRBV4-1
SASGAAGRRTDTQY | 14 | TRBJ2-3 | TRBV20-1
ASSLEVEPQH | 10 | TRBJ1-5 | TRBV7-9
AISGDRGVQPQH | 12 | TRBJ1-5 | TRBV10-3
ASSIAHRRAYNEQF | 14 | TRBJ2-1 | TRBV19
ASSQEEGIGDEKLF | 14 | TRBJ1-4 | TRBV4-1
ASSTGTSGSLEQY | 13 | TRBJ2-7 | TRBV27
ASSPTRVPNEQF | 12 | TRBJ2-1 | TRBV18
ASLGRPGQSTDTQY | 14 | TRBJ2-3 | TRBV6-6
SAELAVSTDTQY | 12 | TRBJ2-3 | TRBV20-1
ASSLTGHNEQF | 11 | TRBJ2-1 | TRBV5-5